This T cell receptor beta chain came from a study of T cell responses to AZD1222 COVID-19 vaccine. Study results and caveats: The peak T cell response came first, and repertoires were sampled only after it. Clonal diversity was possibly underestimated, and the donors were mostly white British, with more females.

Concerning this clone: What it recognizes is unknown.

The assay was immunoSEQ multiplex PCR, and TCRdb's table has in-frame clones only and misses some. The table records about 120,000 clones, 85% to 90% of them present only once. The CDR3 length is 15 residues. The V end lost 4 bases, the J end lost 0 bases, and 7 bases lay between the germline ends. Per germline, CDR1 MNHEY and CDR2 SVGAGI. The chain is built from TRBV6-5 and TRBJ2-6, with unresolved D. This specimen was peripheral blood, taken on day 0 of AZD1222 vaccination. This receptor was obtained from an adult in good health. The chain's CDR3 is CASSSSSSGANVLTF. DNA for the CDR3: TGTGCCAGCAGTTCTTCAAGCTCTGGGGCCAACGTCCTGACTTTC.